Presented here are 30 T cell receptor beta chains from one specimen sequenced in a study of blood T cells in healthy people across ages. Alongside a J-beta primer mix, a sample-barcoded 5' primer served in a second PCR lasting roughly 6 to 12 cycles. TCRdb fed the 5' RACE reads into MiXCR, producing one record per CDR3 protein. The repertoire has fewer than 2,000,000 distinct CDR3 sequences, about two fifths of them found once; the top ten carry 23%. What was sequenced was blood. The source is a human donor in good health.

CDR3 in amino acids: CASSSTRGSYGYTF. The CDR3 DNA reads as TGTGCCAGCAGCTCTACCAGGGGCAGCTATGGCTACACCTTC. The chain combines TRBV7-9 with TRBJ1-2; maybe TRBD1 (6 bases). Trimming removed 4 bases from V and 4 bases from J, with 13 bases in between. CDR3 size: 14 residues. Germline V CDR1 and CDR2: SEHNR, FQNEAQ (reference sequence). The variable domain in full, completed from reference TRBV7-9 and TRBJ1-2, reads DTGVSQNPRHKITKRGQNVTFRCDPISEHNRLYWYRQTLGQGPEFLTYFQNEAQLEKSRLLSDRFSAERPKGSFSTLEIQRTEQGDSAMYLCASSSTRGSYGYTFGSGTRLTVV.

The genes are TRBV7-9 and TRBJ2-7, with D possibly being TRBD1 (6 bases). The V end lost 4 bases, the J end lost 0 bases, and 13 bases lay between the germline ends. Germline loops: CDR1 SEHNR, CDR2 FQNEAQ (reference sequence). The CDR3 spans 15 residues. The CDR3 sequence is CASSSPTGLSYEQYF. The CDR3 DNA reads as TGTGCCAGCAGCTCACCAACAGGGCTCTCCTACGAGCAGTACTTC.

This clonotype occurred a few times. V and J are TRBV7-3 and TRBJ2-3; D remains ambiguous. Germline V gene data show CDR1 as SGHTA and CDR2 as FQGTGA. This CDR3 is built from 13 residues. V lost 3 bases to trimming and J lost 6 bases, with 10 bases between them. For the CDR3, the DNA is TGTGCCAGCAGCTTCTCTCCTCGGGATACGCAGTATTTT. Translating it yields CASSFSPRDTQYF. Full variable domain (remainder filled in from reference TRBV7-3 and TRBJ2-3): GAGVSQTPSNKVTEKGKYVELRCDPISGHTALYWYRQSLGQGPEFLIYFQGTGAADDSGLPNDRFFAVRPEGSVSTLKIQRTERGDSAVYLCASSFSPRDTQYFGPGTRLTVL.

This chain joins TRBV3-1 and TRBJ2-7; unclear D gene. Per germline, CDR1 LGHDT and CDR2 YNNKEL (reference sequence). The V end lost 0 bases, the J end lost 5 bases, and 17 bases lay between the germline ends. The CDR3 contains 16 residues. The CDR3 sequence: CASSQDLSDRAHEQYF. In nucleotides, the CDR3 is TGTGCCAGCAGCCAAGATCTCTCCGACCGGGCCCACGAGCAGTACTTC.

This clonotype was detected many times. This chain's CDR3 is CSVGGGSTDTQYF. In nucleotides, the CDR3 is TGCAGCGTTGGAGGCGGGAGCACAGATACGCAGTATTTT. The chain couples TRBV29-1 to TRBJ2-3; weak D call: TRBD2 (5 bases). CDR1 and CDR2 (germline): SQVTM, ANQGSEA. Between the trimmed V and J ends, which lost 4 bases and 0 bases, there was a span of 8 bases. The CDR3 contains 13 residues.

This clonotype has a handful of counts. CDR3: CASQSPQINEQFF. In nucleotides, the CDR3 is TGTGCCAGCCAATCTCCTCAGATCAATGAGCAGTTCTTC. V gene TRBV28 combines with J gene TRBJ2-1; D unclear. The germline V gene has CDR1 MDHEN and CDR2 SYDVKM. V was shortened by 8 bases and J by 6 bases, with 14 bases between the two germline ends. CDR3 length: 13 amino acids.

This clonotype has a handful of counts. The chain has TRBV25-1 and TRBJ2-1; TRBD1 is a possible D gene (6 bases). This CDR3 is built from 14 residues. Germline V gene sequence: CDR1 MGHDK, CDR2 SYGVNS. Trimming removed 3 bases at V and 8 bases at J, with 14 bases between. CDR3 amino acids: CASSETGLGYEQFF. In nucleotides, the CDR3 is TGTGCCAGCAGTGAGACAGGTCTGGGTTATGAGCAGTTCTTC.

CDR3 coding DNA: TGCAGCGTCGCTCTCTGGACAGGGAGGCAAGAGACCCAGTACTTC. Protein: CSVALWTGRQETQYF. This chain joins TRBV29-1 and TRBJ2-5; 8 bases are shared with TRBD1. Germline V gene data show CDR1 as SQVTM and CDR2 as ANQGSEA. J lost 2 bases, V lost 6 bases, and 11 bases had no gene match. The CDR3 consists of 15 residues.

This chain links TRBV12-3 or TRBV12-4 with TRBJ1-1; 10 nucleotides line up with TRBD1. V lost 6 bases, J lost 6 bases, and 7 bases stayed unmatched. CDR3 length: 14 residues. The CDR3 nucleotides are TGTGCCAGCAGCAGACAGGGGGCGAGCTCTGAAGCTTTCTTT. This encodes CASSRQGASSEAFF.

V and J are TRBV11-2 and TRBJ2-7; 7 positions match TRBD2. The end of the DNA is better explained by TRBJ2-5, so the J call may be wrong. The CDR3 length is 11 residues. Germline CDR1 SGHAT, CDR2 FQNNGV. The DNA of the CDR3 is TGTGCCAGCTGGGGGGGAGAGACCCAGTACTTC. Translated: CASWGGETQYF.

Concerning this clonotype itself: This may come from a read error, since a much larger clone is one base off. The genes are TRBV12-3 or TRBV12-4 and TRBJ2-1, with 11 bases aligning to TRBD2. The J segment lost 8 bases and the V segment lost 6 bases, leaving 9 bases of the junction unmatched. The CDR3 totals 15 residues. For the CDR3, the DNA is TGTGCCAGCAGCCGGCTAGCGGGGGGATACGATGAGCAGTTCTTC. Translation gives CASSRLAGGYDEQFF.

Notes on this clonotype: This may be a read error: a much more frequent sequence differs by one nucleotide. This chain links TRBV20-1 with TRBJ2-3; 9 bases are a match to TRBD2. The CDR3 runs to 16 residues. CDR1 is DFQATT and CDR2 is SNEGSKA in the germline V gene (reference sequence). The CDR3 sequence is CSARDQAGGPPDAQYF. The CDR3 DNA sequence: TGCAGTGCTAGAGATCAAGCGGGGGGCCCCCCAGATGCGCAGTATTTT.

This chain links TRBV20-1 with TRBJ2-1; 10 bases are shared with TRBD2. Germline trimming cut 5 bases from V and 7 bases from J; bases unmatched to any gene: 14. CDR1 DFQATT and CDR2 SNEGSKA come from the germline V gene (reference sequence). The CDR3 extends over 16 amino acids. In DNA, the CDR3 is TGCAGTGCTCCGGGGACTAGCGTCAGAGGGCGGAATGAGCAGTTCTTC. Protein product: CSAPGTSVRGRNEQFF.

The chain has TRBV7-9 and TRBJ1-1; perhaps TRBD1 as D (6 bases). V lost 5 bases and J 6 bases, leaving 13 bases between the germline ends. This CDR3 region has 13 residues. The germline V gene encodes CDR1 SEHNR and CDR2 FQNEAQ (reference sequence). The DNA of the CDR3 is TGTGCCAGCAGCGTACAGGGATTTCCTGAAGCTTTCTTT. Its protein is CASSVQGFPEAFF.

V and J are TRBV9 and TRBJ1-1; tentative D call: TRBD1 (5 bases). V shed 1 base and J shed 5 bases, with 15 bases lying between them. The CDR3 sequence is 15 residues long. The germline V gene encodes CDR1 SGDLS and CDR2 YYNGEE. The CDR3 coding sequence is TGTGCCAGCAGCGTAACCCCCGGGGCGGCAACTGAAGCTTTCTTT. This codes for CASSVTPGAATEAFF.

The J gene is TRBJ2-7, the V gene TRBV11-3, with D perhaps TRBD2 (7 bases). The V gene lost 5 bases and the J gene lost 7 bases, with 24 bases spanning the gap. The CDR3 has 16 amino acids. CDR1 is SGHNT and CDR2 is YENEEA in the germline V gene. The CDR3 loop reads CASSPSGTHRFTEQYF. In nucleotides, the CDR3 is TGTGCCAGCAGCCCGAGCGGGACACATCGTTTTACAGAGCAGTACTTC.

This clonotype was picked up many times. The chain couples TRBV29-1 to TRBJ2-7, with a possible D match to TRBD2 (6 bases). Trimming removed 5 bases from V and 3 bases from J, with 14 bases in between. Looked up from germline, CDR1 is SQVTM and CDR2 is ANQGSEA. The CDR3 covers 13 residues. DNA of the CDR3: TGCAGCGTTCGACCGGGACTCTTCTACGAGCAGTACTTC. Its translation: CSVRPGLFYEQYF.

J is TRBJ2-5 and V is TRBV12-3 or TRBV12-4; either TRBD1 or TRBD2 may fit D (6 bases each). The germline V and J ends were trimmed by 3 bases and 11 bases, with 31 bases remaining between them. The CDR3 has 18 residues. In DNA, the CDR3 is TGTGCCAGCAGTTTTATCCCACACCCAAAACCAGGGGAGGATGAGCAGTACTTC. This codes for CASSFIPHPKPGEDEQYF.

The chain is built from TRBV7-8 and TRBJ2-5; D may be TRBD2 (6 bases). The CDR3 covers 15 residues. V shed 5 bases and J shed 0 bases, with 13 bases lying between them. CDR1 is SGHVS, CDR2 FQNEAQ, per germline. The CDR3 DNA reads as TGTGCCAGCAGCCGGTCCCGGGACTACCAAGAGACCCAGTACTTC. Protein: CASSRSRDYQETQYF.

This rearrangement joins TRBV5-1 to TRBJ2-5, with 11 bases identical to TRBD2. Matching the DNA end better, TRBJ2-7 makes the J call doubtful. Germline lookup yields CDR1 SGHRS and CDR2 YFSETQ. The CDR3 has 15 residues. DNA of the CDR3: TGCGCCAGCAGACATAGCGGGGGGGCGATTTACGAGCAGTACTTC. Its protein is CASRHSGGAIYEQYF.

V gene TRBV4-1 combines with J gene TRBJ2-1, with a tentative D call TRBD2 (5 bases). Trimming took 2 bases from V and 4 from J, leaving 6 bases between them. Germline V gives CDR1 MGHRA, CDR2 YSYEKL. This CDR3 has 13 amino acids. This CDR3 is CASSQWEYNEQFF. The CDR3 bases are TGCGCCAGCAGCCAATGGGAGTACAATGAGCAGTTCTTC.

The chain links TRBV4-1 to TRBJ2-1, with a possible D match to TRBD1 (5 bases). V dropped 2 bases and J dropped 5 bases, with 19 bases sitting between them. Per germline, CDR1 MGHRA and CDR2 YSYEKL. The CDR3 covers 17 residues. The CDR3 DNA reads TGCGCCAGCAGCCAAACGACAGTCCTGAGTCTCGACAATGAGCAGTTCTTC. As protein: CASSQTTVLSLDNEQFF.

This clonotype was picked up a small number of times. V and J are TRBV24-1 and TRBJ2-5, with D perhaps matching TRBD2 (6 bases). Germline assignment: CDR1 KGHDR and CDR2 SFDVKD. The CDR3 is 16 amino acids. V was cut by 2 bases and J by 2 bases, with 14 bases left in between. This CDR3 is CATSDWLGAGQETQYF. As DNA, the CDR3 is TGTGCCACCAGTGATTGGCTTGGGGCGGGGCAAGAGACCCAGTACTTC.

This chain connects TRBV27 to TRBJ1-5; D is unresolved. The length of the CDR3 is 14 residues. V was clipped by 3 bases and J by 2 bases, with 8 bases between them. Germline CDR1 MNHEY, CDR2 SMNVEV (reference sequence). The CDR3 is CASSFRRGNQPQHF. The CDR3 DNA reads TGTGCCAGCAGTTTTCGGAGAGGCAATCAGCCCCAGCATTTT.

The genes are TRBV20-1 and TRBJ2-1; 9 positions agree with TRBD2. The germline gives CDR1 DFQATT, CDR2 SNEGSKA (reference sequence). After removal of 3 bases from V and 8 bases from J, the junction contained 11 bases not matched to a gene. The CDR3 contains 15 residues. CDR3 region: CSASRPAGGQHEQFF. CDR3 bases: TGCAGTGCTAGTCGTCCGGCGGGGGGGCAGCATGAGCAGTTCTTC.

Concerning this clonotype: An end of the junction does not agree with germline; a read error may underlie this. CDR3 region: CAASRDRWVGQFF. CDR3 nucleotides: TGTGCCGCCAGCAGAGATCGGTGGGTGGGGCAGTTCTTC. The chain uses TRBV15 and TRBJ2-1, with D unclear. This CDR3 comprises 13 residues. CDR1 LNHNV and CDR2 YYDKDF come from the germline V gene (reference sequence).

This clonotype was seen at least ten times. Here the CDR3 DNA reads TGCAGCGTTGACAGGGCCGAGACCCAGTACTTC. Protein sequence: CSVDRAETQYF. The V and J genes are TRBV29-1 and TRBJ2-5; D is possibly TRBD1 (5 bases). Trimming pared 3 bases from V and 5 bases from J, leaving 7 bases between. CDR3 size: 11 residues. CDR1 SQVTM and CDR2 ANQGSEA come from the germline V gene. The full variable domain, with the rest looked up from reference TRBV29-1 and TRBJ2-5, is SAVISQKPSRDICQRGTSLTIQCQVDSQVTMMFWYRQQPGQSLTLIATANQGSEATYESGFVIDKFPISRPNLTFSTLTVSNMSPEDSSIYLCSVDRAETQYFGPGTRLLVL.

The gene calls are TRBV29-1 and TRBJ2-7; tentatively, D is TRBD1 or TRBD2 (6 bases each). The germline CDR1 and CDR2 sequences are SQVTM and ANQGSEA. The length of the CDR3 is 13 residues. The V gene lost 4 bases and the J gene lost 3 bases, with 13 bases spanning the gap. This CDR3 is CSVVGGLHYEQYF. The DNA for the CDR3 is TGCAGCGTTGTCGGGGGCCTCCACTACGAGCAGTACTTC.

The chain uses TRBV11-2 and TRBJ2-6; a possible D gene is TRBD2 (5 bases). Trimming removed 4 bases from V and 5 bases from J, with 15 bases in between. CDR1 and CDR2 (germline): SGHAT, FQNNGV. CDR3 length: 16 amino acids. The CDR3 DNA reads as TGTGCCAGCAGCTCCCTCGAGGGAGTAAGGGCCAACGTCCTGACTTTC. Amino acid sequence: CASSSLEGVRANVLTF.

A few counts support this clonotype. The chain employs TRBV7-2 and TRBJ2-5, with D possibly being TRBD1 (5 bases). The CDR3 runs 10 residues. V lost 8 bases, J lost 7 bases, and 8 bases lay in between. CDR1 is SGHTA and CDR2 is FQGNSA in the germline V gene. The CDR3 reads CASGAVTQYF. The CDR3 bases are TGTGCCAGCGGGGCGGTGACCCAGTACTTC.